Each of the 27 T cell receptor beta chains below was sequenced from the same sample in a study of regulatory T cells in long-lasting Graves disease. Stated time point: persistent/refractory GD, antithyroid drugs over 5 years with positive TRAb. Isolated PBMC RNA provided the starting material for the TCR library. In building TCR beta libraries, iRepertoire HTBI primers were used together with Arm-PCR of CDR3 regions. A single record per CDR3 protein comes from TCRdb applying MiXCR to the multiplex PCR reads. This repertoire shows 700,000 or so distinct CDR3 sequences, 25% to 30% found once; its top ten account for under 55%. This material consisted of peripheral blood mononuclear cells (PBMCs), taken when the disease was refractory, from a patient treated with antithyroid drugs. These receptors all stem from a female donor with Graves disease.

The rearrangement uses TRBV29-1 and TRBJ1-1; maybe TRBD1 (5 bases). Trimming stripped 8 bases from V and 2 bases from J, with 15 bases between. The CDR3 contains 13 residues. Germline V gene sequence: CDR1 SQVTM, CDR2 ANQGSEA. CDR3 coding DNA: TGCAGCACCCAAGGGGCAGCCAACACTGAAGCTTTCTTT. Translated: CSTQGAANTEAFF.

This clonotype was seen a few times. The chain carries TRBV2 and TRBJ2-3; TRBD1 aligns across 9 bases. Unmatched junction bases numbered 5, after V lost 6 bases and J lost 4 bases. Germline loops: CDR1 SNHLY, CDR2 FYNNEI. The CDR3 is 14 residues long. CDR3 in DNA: TGTGCCAGCAGGGGGGGGACAGGGTCAGATACGCAGTATTTT. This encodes CASRGGTGSDTQYF.

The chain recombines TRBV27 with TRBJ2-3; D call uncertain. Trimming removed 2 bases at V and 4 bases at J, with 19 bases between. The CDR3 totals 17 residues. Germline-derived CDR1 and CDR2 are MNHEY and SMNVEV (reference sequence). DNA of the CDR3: TGTGCCAGCAGTTTAGAGAGTGGACGGCCCACTTCAGATACGCAGTATTTT. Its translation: CASSLESGRPTSDTQYF.

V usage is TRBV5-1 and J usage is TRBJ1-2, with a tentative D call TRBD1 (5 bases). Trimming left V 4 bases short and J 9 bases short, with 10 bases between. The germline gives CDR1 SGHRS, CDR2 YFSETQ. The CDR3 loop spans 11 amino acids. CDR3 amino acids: CASSPGASYTF. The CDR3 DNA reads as TGCGCCAGCAGCCCTGGGGCGAGCTACACCTTC.

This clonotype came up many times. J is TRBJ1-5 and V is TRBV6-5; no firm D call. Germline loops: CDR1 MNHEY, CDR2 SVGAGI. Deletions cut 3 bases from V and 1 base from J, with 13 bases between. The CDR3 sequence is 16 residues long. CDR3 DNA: TGTGCCAGCAGTTATGTATCTCTGGGAAGCAATCAGCCCCAGCATTTT. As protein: CASSYVSLGSNQPQHF.

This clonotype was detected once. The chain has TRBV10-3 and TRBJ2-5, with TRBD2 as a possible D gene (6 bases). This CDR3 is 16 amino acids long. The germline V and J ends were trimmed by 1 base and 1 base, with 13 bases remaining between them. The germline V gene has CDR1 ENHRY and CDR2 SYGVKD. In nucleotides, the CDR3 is TGTGCCATCAGTGAGTGGGGAATTAGCGGCCAAGAGACCCAGTACTTC. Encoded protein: CAISEWGISGQETQYF.

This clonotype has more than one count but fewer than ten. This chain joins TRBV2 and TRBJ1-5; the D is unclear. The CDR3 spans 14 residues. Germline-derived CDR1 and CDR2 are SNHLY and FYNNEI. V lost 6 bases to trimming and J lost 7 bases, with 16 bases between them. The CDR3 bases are TGTGCCAGCAGCGAACACGTGTCCAGCCAGCCCCAGCATTTT. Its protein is CASSEHVSSQPQHF.

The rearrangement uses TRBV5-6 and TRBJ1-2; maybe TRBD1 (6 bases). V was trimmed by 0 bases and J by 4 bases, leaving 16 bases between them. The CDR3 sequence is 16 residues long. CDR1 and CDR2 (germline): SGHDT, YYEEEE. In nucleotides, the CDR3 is TGTGCCAGCAGCTTGGACCCTACAGGGAGTAGCTATGGCTACACCTTC. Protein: CASSLDPTGSSYGYTF. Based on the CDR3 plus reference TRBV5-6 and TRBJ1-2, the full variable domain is DAGVTQSPTHLIKTRGQQVTLRCSPKSGHDTVSWYQQALGQGPQFIFQYYEEEERQRGNFPDRFSGHQFPNYSSELNVNALLLGDSALYLCASSLDPTGSSYGYTFGSGTRLTVV.

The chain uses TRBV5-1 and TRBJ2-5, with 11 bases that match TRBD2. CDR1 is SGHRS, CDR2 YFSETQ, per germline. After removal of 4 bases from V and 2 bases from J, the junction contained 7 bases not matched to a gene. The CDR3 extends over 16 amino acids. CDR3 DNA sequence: TGCGCCAGCAGCGGGGGACTAGCGGAGCCTCAAGAGACCCAGTACTTC. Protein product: CASSGGLAEPQETQYF.

In nucleotides, the CDR3 is TGTGCCAGCTCCCCTGCGGCAGGGACTGGGTATGGCTACACCTTC. Its translation: CASSPAAGTGYGYTF. The chain joins TRBV7-9 to TRBJ1-2; a possible D gene is TRBD1 (5 bases). Trimming stripped 8 bases from V and 5 bases from J, with 21 bases between. The germline V gene has CDR1 SEHNR and CDR2 FQNEAQ (reference sequence). CDR3 length equals 15 residues.

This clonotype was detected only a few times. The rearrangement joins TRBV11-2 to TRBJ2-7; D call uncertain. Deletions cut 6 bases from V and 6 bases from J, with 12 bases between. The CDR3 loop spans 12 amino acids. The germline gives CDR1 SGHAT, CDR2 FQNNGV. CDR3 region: CASSQWAVEQYF. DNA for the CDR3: TGTGCCAGCAGTCAGTGGGCTGTCGAGCAGTACTTC.

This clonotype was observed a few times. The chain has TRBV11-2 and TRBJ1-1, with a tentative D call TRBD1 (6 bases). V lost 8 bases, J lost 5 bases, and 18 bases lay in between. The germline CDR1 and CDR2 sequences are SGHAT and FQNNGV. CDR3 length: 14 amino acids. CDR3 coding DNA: TGTGCCAGCCGATTTACCGGGGGGCAAACTGAAGCTTTCTTT. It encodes CASRFTGGQTEAFF.

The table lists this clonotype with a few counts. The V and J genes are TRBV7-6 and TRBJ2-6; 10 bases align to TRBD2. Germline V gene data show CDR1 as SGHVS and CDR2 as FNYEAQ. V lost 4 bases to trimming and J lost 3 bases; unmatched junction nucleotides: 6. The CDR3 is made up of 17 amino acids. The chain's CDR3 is CASSSIAGGSGANVLTF. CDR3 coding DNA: TGTGCCAGCAGCTCAATAGCGGGAGGAAGTGGGGCCAACGTCCTGACTTTC. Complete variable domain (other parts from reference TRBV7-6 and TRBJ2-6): GAGVSQSPRYKVTKRGQDVALRCDPISGHVSLYWYRQALGQGPEFLTYFNYEAQQDKSGLPNDRFSAERPEGSISTLTIQRTEQRDSAMYRCASSSIAGGSGANVLTFGAGSRLTVL.

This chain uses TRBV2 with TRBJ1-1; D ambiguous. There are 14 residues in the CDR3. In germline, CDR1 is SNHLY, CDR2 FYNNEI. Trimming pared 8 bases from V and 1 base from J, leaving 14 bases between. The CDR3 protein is CASSGNKRNTEAFF. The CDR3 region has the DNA TGTGCCAGCTCGGGAAACAAAAGGAACACTGAAGCTTTCTTT.

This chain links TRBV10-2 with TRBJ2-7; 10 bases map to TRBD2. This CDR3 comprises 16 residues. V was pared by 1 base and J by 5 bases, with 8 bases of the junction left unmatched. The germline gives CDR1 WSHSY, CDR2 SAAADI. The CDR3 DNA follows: TGCGCCAGCAGTGAGTTAGCTAGCGGGAGATGGCACGAGCAGTACTTC. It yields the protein CASSELASGRWHEQYF.

As DNA, the CDR3 is TGTGCCAGCATACGAAAGGGGGCCGGAGAGACCCAGTACTTC. This encodes CASIRKGAGETQYF. The chain is built from TRBV6-2 or TRBV6-3 and TRBJ2-5; TRBD1 aligns across 7 bases. J was trimmed by 4 bases and V by 7 bases; bases with no gene match: 9. The CDR3 has 14 amino acids. Germline V lookup: CDR1 MNHEY, CDR2 SVGEGT.

CDR3 sequence reads: CASRLKANYGYTF. CDR3 in DNA: TGTGCCAGCAGACTCAAGGCTAACTATGGCTACACCTTC. The V call is TRBV2, the J call TRBJ1-2; D uncertain. This CDR3 spans 13 amino acids. In germline, CDR1 is SNHLY, CDR2 FYNNEI. The V end was cut by 6 bases, the J end by 0 bases, with 8 bases between.

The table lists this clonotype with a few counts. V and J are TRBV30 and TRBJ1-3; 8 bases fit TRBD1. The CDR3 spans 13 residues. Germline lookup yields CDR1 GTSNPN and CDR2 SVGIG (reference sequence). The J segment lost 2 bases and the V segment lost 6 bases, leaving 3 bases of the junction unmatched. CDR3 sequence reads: CACQGAPGNTIYF. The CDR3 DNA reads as TGTGCCTGCCAGGGGGCCCCTGGAAACACCATATATTTT.

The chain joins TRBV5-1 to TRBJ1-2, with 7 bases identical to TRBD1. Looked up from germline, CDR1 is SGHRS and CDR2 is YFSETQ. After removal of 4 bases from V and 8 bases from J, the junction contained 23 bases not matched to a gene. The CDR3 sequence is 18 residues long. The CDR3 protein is CASSPGWGAQRQGEGYTF. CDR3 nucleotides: TGCGCCAGCAGCCCTGGGTGGGGGGCGCAACGACAGGGAGAAGGCTACACCTTC. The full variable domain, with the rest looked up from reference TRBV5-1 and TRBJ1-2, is KAGVTQTPRYLIKTRGQQVTLSCSPISGHRSVSWYQQTPGQGLQFLFEYFSETQRNKGNFPGRFSGRQFSNSRSEMNVSTLELGDSALYLCASSPGWGAQRQGEGYTFGSGTRLTVV.

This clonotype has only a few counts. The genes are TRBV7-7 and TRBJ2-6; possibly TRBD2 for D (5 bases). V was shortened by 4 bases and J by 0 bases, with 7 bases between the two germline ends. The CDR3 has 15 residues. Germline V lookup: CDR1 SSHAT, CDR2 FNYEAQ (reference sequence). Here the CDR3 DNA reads TGTGCCAGCAGCTCCGGGATCTCTGGGGCCAACGTCCTGACTTTC. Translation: CASSSGISGANVLTF.

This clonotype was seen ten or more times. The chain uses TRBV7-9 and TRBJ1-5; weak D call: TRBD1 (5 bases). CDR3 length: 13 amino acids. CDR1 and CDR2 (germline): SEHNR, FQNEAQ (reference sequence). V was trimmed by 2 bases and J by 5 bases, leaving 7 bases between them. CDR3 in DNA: TGTGCCAGCAGCTTAAGCAGGGATCAGCCCCAGCATTTT. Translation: CASSLSRDQPQHF.

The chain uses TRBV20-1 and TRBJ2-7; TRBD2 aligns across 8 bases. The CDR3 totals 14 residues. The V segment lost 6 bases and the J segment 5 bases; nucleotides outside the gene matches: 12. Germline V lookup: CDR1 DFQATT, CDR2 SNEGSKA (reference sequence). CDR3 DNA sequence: TGCAGTGCGCATCGACCAGCGGGAGACAACGAGCAGTACTTC. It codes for CSAHRPAGDNEQYF.

DNA of the CDR3: TGTGCCAGCAGCTTGGACTGGCTTGATAAGCAGTTCTTC. Its translation: CASSLDWLDKQFF. The chain is built from TRBV7-3 and TRBJ2-1, with TRBD2 as a possible D gene (5 bases). The V gene's germline CDR1 is SGHTA and CDR2 FQGTGA. CDR3 length: 13 residues. The V and J ends lost 3 bases and 11 bases respectively, with 14 bases between them.

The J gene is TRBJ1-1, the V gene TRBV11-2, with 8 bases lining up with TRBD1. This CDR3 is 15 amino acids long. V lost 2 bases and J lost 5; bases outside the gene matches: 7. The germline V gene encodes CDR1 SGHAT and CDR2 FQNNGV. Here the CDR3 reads CASSLSQGARTEAFF. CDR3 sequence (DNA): TGTGCCAGCAGCTTATCTCAGGGGGCGAGGACTGAAGCTTTCTTT. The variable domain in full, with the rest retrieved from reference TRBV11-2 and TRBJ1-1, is EAGVAQSPRYKIIEKRQSVAFWCNPISGHATLYWYQQILGQGPKLLIQFQNNGVVDDSQLPKDRFSAERLKGVDSTLKIQPAKLEDSAVYLCASSLSQGARTEAFFGQGTRLTVV.

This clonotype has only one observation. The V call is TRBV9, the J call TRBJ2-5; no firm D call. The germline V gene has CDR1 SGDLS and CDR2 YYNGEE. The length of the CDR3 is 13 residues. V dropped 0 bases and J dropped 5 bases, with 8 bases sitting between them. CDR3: CASSVALGETQYF. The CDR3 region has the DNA TGTGCCAGCAGCGTAGCTCTTGGGGAGACCCAGTACTTC.

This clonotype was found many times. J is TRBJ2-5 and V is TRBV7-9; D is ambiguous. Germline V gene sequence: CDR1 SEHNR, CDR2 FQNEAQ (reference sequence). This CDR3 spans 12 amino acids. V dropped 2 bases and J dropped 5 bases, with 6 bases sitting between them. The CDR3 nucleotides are TGTGCCAGCAGCTTAATCAGTGAGACCCAGTACTTC. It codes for CASSLISETQYF.

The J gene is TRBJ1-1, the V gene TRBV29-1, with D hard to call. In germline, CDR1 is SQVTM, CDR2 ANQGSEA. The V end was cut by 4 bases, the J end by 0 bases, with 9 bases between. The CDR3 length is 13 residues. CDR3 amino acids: CSVGETLNTEAFF. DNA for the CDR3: TGCAGCGTTGGGGAGACCCTGAACACTGAAGCTTTCTTT.